In this sample, the clone carrying this T cell receptor (beta chain) turned up many times. Its specificity is not known. The ends were cut back, 2 bases at V and 8 bases at J, with 9 bases in the middle. Germline V gene data show CDR1 as WNHNN and CDR2 as SYGVQD (reference sequence). CDR3 length: 12 residues. Time point reported: patch test 1, 2 weeks after DPC sensitization. Treatment: therapeutic diphenylcyclopropenone sensitization with weekly scalp DPC. One entry per CDR3 protein, called by TCRdb with MiXCR from the RACE reads. There are under 450,000 distinct CDR3 sequences in the sample; nearly 5% occur only once, and 2% to 2.5% lies in the top ten. This sample was included in a study of human T cells and chemical hapten exposure. Study-level points and caveats: TCRs at high frequency, those above 1 in 1000, did not change with DPC sensitization.

The genes are TRBV10-1 and TRBJ1-1; D may be TRBD1 (5 bases). The sample in question was whole blood, obtained in connection with sensitization to the hapten diphenylcyclopropenone (DPC). This clonotype was sampled from a woman in her forties or fifties with alopecia areata. Some clones in this sample may be carry-over from other donors' samples. The CDR3: CASSEGQGEAFF. In DNA form, the CDR3 reads TGCGCCAGCAGTGAGGGACAAGGGGAAGCTTTCTTT.